One and the same sample provided the 29 T cell receptor beta chains below, sequenced in a study of human T cells and chemical hapten exposure (dated by TCRdb to about 2021). The sample's time point, from its label and the paper: pre-sensitization, week 0. Taken with the paper, the label for treatment or condition translates to: therapeutic diphenylcyclopropenone sensitization with weekly scalp DPC. The method was RACE. For sequencing, a NextSeq 500 was employed. TCRdb reprocessing: public reads trimmed at Q25 with fastp, clones called with MiXCR, in-frame beta chains kept. Every entry covers one CDR3 protein and lists the most common genes and DNA from its rows. The sample data list roughly 100,000 distinct CDR3 sequences, and 10% to 14% of these were observed just once. The ten largest clones capture approximately 3.1% of the sample. Sequenced here: whole blood, sampled in connection with sensitization to the hapten diphenylcyclopropenone (DPC). These receptors all come from a woman aged 55-75 years with alopecia areata. Some clones in this sample may be carry-over from other donors' samples.

This clonotype has a count of ten or more. V gene TRBV20-1 combines with J gene TRBJ1-2, with TRBD1 matching over 12 bases. With V trimmed by 2 bases and J by 8 bases, 12 bases remained unmatched. CDR3 length equals 16 residues. In germline, CDR1 is DFQATT, CDR2 SNEGSKA (reference sequence). The CDR3 spells CSARSIAGQGAEGYTF. In DNA form, the CDR3 reads TGCAGTGCTAGATCAATTGCGGGACAGGGGGCTGAGGGCTACACCTTC.

This clonotype was recorded at least ten times. The genes are TRBV10-3 and TRBJ2-5; TRBD2 aligns across 8 bases. CDR1 is ENHRY and CDR2 is SYGVKD in the germline V gene. The CDR3 runs to 14 residues. The V gene end was trimmed by 6 bases and the J gene end by 1 base; junction bases not matched to a gene: 4. CDR3 in amino acids: CAIRRAGVQETQYF. In DNA form, the CDR3 reads TGTGCCATCAGGAGAGCGGGGGTCCAAGAGACCCAGTACTTC.

The gene calls are TRBV9 and TRBJ2-1; 7 positions agree with TRBD1. The CDR3 runs 15 residues. Germline lookup yields CDR1 SGDLS and CDR2 YYNGEE. V shed 4 bases and J 6 bases; nucleotides not matched to a gene: 10. Here the CDR3 DNA reads TGTGCCAGCAGCCTCGCAGGGGGTTCTTTCAATGAGCAGTTCTTC. It specifies CASSLAGGSFNEQFF.

Ten or more counts support this clonotype. This rearrangement joins TRBV9 to TRBJ2-7; D is ambiguous. The CDR3 is made up of 12 amino acids. V shed 3 bases and J shed 0 bases, with 4 bases lying between them. Germline V lookup: CDR1 SGDLS, CDR2 YYNGEE. DNA of the CDR3: TGTGCCAGCAGCGGGGACTCCTACGAGCAGTACTTC. It codes for CASSGDSYEQYF.

This clonotype was found a few times. The V call is TRBV3-1, the J call TRBJ1-3; D gene unclear. Germline-derived CDR1 and CDR2 are LGHDT and YNNKEL (reference sequence). V was shortened by 4 bases and J by 4 bases, with 11 bases between the two germline ends. This CDR3 is built from 14 residues. The CDR3 here is CASSPTTGGNTIYF. CDR3 bases: TGTGCCAGCAGCCCGACGACCGGCGGAAACACCATATATTTT. The full variable domain, rest sourced from reference TRBV3-1 and TRBJ1-3, is DTAVSQTPKYLVTQMGNDKSIKCEQNLGHDTMYWYKQDSKKFLKIMFSYNNKELIINETVPNRFSPKSPDKAHLNLHINSLELGDSAVYFCASSPTTGGNTIYFGEGSWLTVV.

This clonotype was found a few times. The chain links TRBV20-1 to TRBJ2-7; perhaps TRBD2 as D (5 bases). The germline gives CDR1 DFQATT, CDR2 SNEGSKA (reference sequence). This CDR3 comprises 13 residues. V was pared by 2 bases and J by 1 base, with 9 bases between. CDR3 coding DNA: TGCAGTGCTAGAACGGGAATATCCTACGAGCAGTACTTC. Amino acids: CSARTGISYEQYF.

This clonotype has ten or more counts. The rearrangement joins TRBV7-9 to TRBJ2-1; 12 nucleotides align to TRBD2. With 5 bases clipped from V and 9 bases from J, the junction kept 11 bases outside the gene matches. CDR1 SEHNR and CDR2 FQNEAQ come from the germline V gene (reference sequence). The length of the CDR3 is 16 residues. CDR3 residues: CASSKQPSGGAREQFF. The CDR3 DNA reads as TGTGCCAGCAGCAAACAACCTAGCGGGGGGGCTCGTGAGCAGTTCTTC.

In DNA, the CDR3 is TGTGCCAGCAAAGGGGCGGACGGGGATGAGCAGTTCTTC. This gives the protein CASKGADGDEQFF. This chain joins TRBV6-2 or TRBV6-3 and TRBJ2-1; TRBD1 or TRBD2 may be the D gene (5 bases each). CDR1 is MNHEY, CDR2 SVGEGT, per germline. The germline V and J ends were trimmed by 7 bases and 8 bases, with 15 bases remaining between them. This CDR3 is built from 13 residues.

This clonotype showed up many times. The rearrangement joins TRBV7-9 to TRBJ2-3; 16 nucleotides match TRBD2. The CDR3 is 20 amino acids. Looked up from germline, CDR1 is SEHNR and CDR2 is FQNEAQ (reference sequence). V trimming: 5 bases; J trimming: 0 bases; junction bases outside the gene matches: 11. The CDR3 reads CASSRGLAGGITGSTDTQYF. CDR3 in DNA: TGTGCCAGCAGCCGGGGACTAGCGGGGGGGATTACCGGCAGCACAGATACGCAGTATTTT. The whole variable domain, remainder taken from reference TRBV7-9 and TRBJ2-3, is DTGVSQNPRHKITKRGQNVTFRCDPISEHNRLYWYRQTLGQGPEFLTYFQNEAQLEKSRLLSDRFSAERPKGSFSTLEIQRTEQGDSAMYLCASSRGLAGGITGSTDTQYFGPGTRLTVL.

This clonotype occurred many times. This rearrangement joins TRBV7-9 to TRBJ1-2, with 7 nucleotides matching TRBD1. Unmatched junction bases numbered 2, after V lost 2 bases and J lost 2 bases. The germline V gene encodes CDR1 SEHNR and CDR2 FQNEAQ (reference sequence). The length of the CDR3 is 14 residues. This CDR3 reads CASSLTGENYGYTF. The DNA of the CDR3 is TGTGCCAGCAGCTTAACAGGGGAGAACTATGGCTACACCTTC.

The chain links TRBV21-1 to TRBJ2-6; TRBD1 reflects the table's D call only, with no check against the DNA. TRBV21-1 is noted as a pseudogene. The CDR3 extends over 18 amino acids. CDR3 residues: CASSSPGTMSSGANVLTF. The CDR3 region has the DNA TGTGCCAGCAGCTCTCCCGGGACAATGAGCTCTGGGGCCAACGTCCTGACTTTC.

The chain carries TRBV7-2 and TRBJ2-6; D remains unclear. CDR3 length equals 15 residues. The V gene's germline CDR1 is SGHTA and CDR2 FQGNSA. V was pared by 2 bases and J by 4 bases, with 9 bases between. The CDR3 sequence: CASSLSGVGANVLTF. CDR3 coding DNA: TGTGCCAGCAGCTTATCTGGGGTCGGGGCCAACGTCCTGACTTTC.

V and J are TRBV12-3 or TRBV12-4 and TRBJ2-7; 10 bases agree with TRBD1. The CDR3 is 13 amino acids. The junction had 1 base not matched to a gene; V was cut back by 6 bases and J by 2 bases. This chain's CDR3 is CASRDRGAYEQYF. The CDR3 nucleotides are TGTGCCAGCAGGGACAGGGGGGCCTACGAGCAGTACTTC.

There are many counts of this clonotype. V and J are TRBV7-9 and TRBJ2-1; maybe TRBD2 (6 bases). This CDR3 spans 16 amino acids. V was cut by 5 bases and J by 8 bases, with 22 bases left in between. Germline V gene sequence: CDR1 SEHNR, CDR2 FQNEAQ (reference sequence). CDR3 DNA sequence: TGTGCCAGCAGCGCGCGCGGGACCGGATGGTTGGATGAGCAGTTCTTC. Its translation is CASSARGTGWLDEQFF.

CDR3 region: CAWSVRDIQPQHF. CDR3 bases: TGTGCCTGGAGTGTACGCGACATCCAGCCCCAGCATTTT. The rearrangement links TRBV30 to TRBJ1-5, with D unclear. Germline CDR1 and CDR2: GTSNPN and SVGIG (reference sequence). The CDR3 has 13 residues. With 0 bases removed from V and 7 bases from J, the gap between germline ends came to 10 bases.

The V call is TRBV19, the J call TRBJ1-5; D is undetermined. CDR1 and CDR2 from the germline V gene are LNHDA and SQIVND (reference sequence). Trimming took 5 bases from V and 1 from J, leaving 15 bases between them. CDR3 size: 16 residues. CDR3 amino acids: CASSSPPGRSNQPQHF. CDR3 DNA: TGTGCCAGTAGTTCTCCCCCGGGGAGGAGCAATCAGCCCCAGCATTTT.

This clonotype was seen at least ten times. The rearrangement joins TRBV6-1 to TRBJ1-2, with D tentatively TRBD1 (5 bases). This CDR3 is 15 amino acids long. The germline gives CDR1 MNHNS, CDR2 SASEGT. V lost 9 bases and J 2 bases, leaving 19 bases between the germline ends. This CDR3 is CASRVTGTSNYGYTF. The CDR3 bases are TGTGCCAGTAGAGTCACCGGGACGTCCAACTATGGCTACACCTTC.

This clonotype was counted a few times. In DNA, the CDR3 is TGTGCCAGCAGCTTAATGGGGGACCCAACCTACGAGCAGTACTTC. Protein product: CASSLMGDPTYEQYF. V gene TRBV7-3 combines with J gene TRBJ2-7; D could derive from TRBD1 or TRBD2 (5 bases each). Germline CDR1 SGHTA, CDR2 FQGTGA. The CDR3 is made up of 15 amino acids. V lost 1 base to trimming and J lost 2 bases, with 12 bases between them. Full variable domain (rest looked up from reference TRBV7-3 and TRBJ2-7): GAGVSQTPSNKVTEKGKYVELRCDPISGHTALYWYRQSLGQGPEFLIYFQGTGAADDSGLPNDRFFAVRPEGSVSTLKIQRTERGDSAVYLCASSLMGDPTYEQYFGPGTRLTVT.

This clonotype appeared a few times. The rearrangement uses TRBV20-1 and TRBJ1-5; D is unclear. V was pared by 4 bases and J by 2 bases, with 21 bases between. Germline V gene sequence: CDR1 DFQATT, CDR2 SNEGSKA (reference sequence). This CDR3 has 17 residues. The CDR3, as DNA: TGCAGTGCTACCCGGGGAAGGATGTCAGGCGGCAATCAGCCCCAGCATTTT. It yields the protein CSATRGRMSGGNQPQHF.

The chain recombines TRBV10-3 with TRBJ2-5, with TRBD1 identical over 9 bases. Germline-derived CDR1 and CDR2 are ENHRY and SYGVKD. The CDR3 has 13 residues. V was clipped by 7 bases and J by 5 bases; unmatched bases: 5. The DNA for the CDR3 is TGTGCCATCACGACAGGGGGTTCGGAGACCCAGTACTTC. This gives the protein CAITTGGSETQYF.

The gene calls are TRBV6-5 and TRBJ2-7, with D perhaps assigned TRBD1 or TRBD2 (5 bases each). The CDR3 spans 16 residues. Germline CDR1 and CDR2: MNHEY and SVGAGI. V was pared by 2 bases and J by 0 bases, with 14 bases between. In nucleotides, the CDR3 is TGTGCCAGCAGTTACAGTCCACCAGGGAGCTCCTACGAGCAGTACTTC. Protein product: CASSYSPPGSSYEQYF.

In its sample, this clonotype was seen many times. The V gene is TRBV30, the J gene TRBJ2-1; D gene unclear. This CDR3 region has 16 residues. Trimming cost V 8 bases and J 8 bases, with 28 bases left between them. CDR1 is GTSNPN and CDR2 is SVGIG in the germline V gene (reference sequence). The CDR3: CAGEPMPAGGIDEQFF. DNA of the CDR3: TGTGCCGGGGAACCAATGCCAGCAGGTGGTATAGATGAGCAGTTCTTC.

This clonotype has at least ten counts. The chain links TRBV6-2 or TRBV6-3 to TRBJ1-2, with D possibly TRBD1 on 6 matching bases. This CDR3 has 13 amino acids. With 0 bases removed from V and 8 bases from J, the gap between germline ends came to 10 bases. Germline CDR1 MNHEY, CDR2 SVGEGT. The CDR3 DNA reads as TGTGCCAGCAGTTACTCGAGGACAGAGGGCTACACCTTC. It codes for CASSYSRTEGYTF.

This clonotype came up many times. The CDR3 loop reads CASSPGQGEAFF. The DNA for the CDR3 is TGTGCCAGCAGTCCCGGACAGGGTGAAGCTTTCTTT. V and J are TRBV27 and TRBJ1-1; 8 bases line up with TRBD1. This CDR3 contains 12 residues. The germline gives CDR1 MNHEY, CDR2 SMNVEV (reference sequence). J lost 7 bases, V lost 5 bases, and 3 bases had no gene match.

With respect to this clonotype: One end of the junction fails to match germline, which may point to a read error. The rearrangement joins TRBV10-3 to TRBJ2-7; no clear D gene. The CDR3 has 13 amino acids. Germline CDR1 ENHRY, CDR2 SYGVKD. CDR3 sequence: CAIRDTGRNEQYF. CDR3 DNA sequence: TGTGCCATCCGTGATACTGGGCGGAACGAGCAGTACTTC.

In its sample, this clonotype was seen a few times. CDR3 in DNA: TGTGCCAGCACCCCTCTCCCACGTTCTTTCTCCTATAATTCACCCCTCCACTTT. Translating gives CASTPLPRSFSYNSPLHF. The V gene is TRBV27, the J gene TRBJ1-6; D ambiguous. Trimming left V 7 bases short and J 0 bases short, with 19 bases between. Germline V gene data show CDR1 as MNHEY and CDR2 as SMNVEV (reference sequence). The CDR3 is 18 amino acids.

This chain links TRBV6-1 with TRBJ1-5, with D uncertain. Germline V CDR1 and CDR2: MNHNS, SASEGT. The CDR3 sequence is 15 residues long. Trimming shortened V by 0 bases and J by 0 bases, and 6 bases separated the two germline ends. In nucleotides, the CDR3 is TGTGCCAGCAGTGAAGCCACGTTTAGCAATCAGCCCCAGCATTTT. Residues: CASSEATFSNQPQHF.

This chain joins TRBV20-1 and TRBJ1-1; TRBD1 might be the D (5 bases). The germline V gene encodes CDR1 DFQATT and CDR2 SNEGSKA (reference sequence). The CDR3 extends over 14 amino acids. Trimming shortened V by 1 base and J by 0 bases, and 9 bases separated the two germline ends. CDR3 nucleotide sequence: TGCAGTGCTAGAGTAACAGGCATGAACACTGAAGCTTTCTTT. Encoded protein: CSARVTGMNTEAFF.

At least ten counts were recorded for this clonotype. The chain employs TRBV10-1 and TRBJ2-2; perhaps TRBD1 as D (6 bases). This CDR3 spans 14 amino acids. Deletions cut 5 bases from V and 4 bases from J, with 11 bases between. Germline CDR1 and CDR2: WNHNN and SYGVQD (reference sequence). The CDR3 loop reads CASSTGSVTGELFF. The CDR3 nucleotides are TGCGCCAGCAGTACAGGGAGCGTCACCGGGGAGCTGTTTTTT.